What follows are 11 T cell receptor beta chains derived from one specimen sequenced in a study of T-cell reconstitution after alpha-beta-depleted transplantation in children (dated by TCRdb to 2016 to 2017). This specimen's treatment or condition label, interpreted: allogeneic hematopoietic cell transplantation with graft depleted of TCRalphabeta T cells and CD19 B cells. The library was made by PCR. Instrument used: Illumina HiSeq 2500. TCR library preparation used molecular barcoding, with unique molecular identifiers applied to normalize quantification of the TCRbeta repertoire. The public reads were reanalyzed by TCRdb: fastp trimming at Q25, MiXCR alignment, in-frame beta chains only. Each CDR3 protein gets just one entry, which takes the most common genes and DNA from the rows behind it. This sample comprises a few hundred thousand distinct CDR3 sequences, roughly 13% of them detected only once. The ten top clones hold over 2% of the sample.

The sample in question was PBMCs, mostly from graft donor cells, obtained 360 days after TCRalphabeta/CD19-depleted stem cell transplant. Receptors originate from a male patient under 18 who had a stem cell transplant for acute myeloid leukemia, so the T cells may come from the graft donor.

This clonotype was seen a handful of times. This chain joins TRBV5-1 and TRBJ2-1; 7 positions match TRBD1. The CDR3 consists of 15 residues. CDR1 is SGHRS and CDR2 is YFSETQ in the germline V gene. The trim removed 4 bases at V and 2 bases at J, leaving 6 bases unmatched. CDR3: CASSTRTGTYNEQFF. In DNA form, the CDR3 reads TGCGCCAGCAGCACGCGGACAGGCACCTACAATGAGCAGTTCTTC.

The rearrangement joins TRBV20-1 to TRBJ1-1; maybe TRBD1 (6 bases). The CDR3 has 14 amino acids. Germline values: CDR1 DFQATT, CDR2 SNEGSKA (reference sequence). V lost 3 bases and J lost 0, with 11 bases in between. CDR3 DNA: TGCAGTGCTAGCAGAGGGGGTCTGAACACTGAAGCTTTCTTT. This translates into CSASRGGLNTEAFF.

This clonotype was picked up a small number of times. This sequence joins TRBV29-1 and TRBJ2-7; tentative D call: TRBD2 (7 bases). V lost 4 bases and J 5 bases, leaving 12 bases between the germline ends. The germline CDR1 and CDR2 sequences are SQVTM and ANQGSEA. This CDR3 comprises 12 residues. CDR3 loop: CSVVVGGDEQYF. The CDR3 coding sequence is TGCAGCGTTGTAGTAGGGGGGGACGAGCAGTACTTC.

The chain joins TRBV5-1 to TRBJ2-1; 9 bases fit TRBD2. The CDR3 contains 18 residues. Losses at the gene ends were 1 base for V and 4 bases for J; bases not matched to a gene: 12. CDR1 is SGHRS, CDR2 YFSETQ, per germline. CDR3 in amino acids: CASSLYQVASGNYNEQFF. Here the CDR3 DNA reads TGCGCCAGCAGCTTGTACCAGGTTGCTAGCGGGAATTACAATGAGCAGTTCTTC.

The table lists this clonotype with a few counts. The chain employs TRBV15 and TRBJ2-7; possible D gene TRBD1, 5 bases. The germline V gene encodes CDR1 LNHNV and CDR2 YYDKDF (reference sequence). This CDR3 spans 14 amino acids. Trimming removed 3 bases from V and 5 bases from J, with 14 bases in between. CDR3 in amino acids: CATSRVLSGNEQYF. The CDR3 DNA is TGTGCCACCAGCAGGGTACTTTCAGGGAACGAGCAGTACTTC.

This clonotype was picked up a small number of times. The rearrangement links TRBV20-1 to TRBJ2-7; TRBD1 is a possible D gene (6 bases). The germline V gene has CDR1 DFQATT and CDR2 SNEGSKA (reference sequence). With 6 bases removed from V and 6 bases from J, the gap between germline ends came to 15 bases. The CDR3 runs 12 residues. The CDR3 reads CSAYRVQREQYF. CDR3 nucleotides: TGCAGTGCGTACAGGGTTCAACGCGAGCAGTACTTC.

This clonotype was seen a few times. The rearrangement uses TRBV13 and TRBJ2-6; unclear D gene. This CDR3 contains 17 residues. V was pared by 5 bases and J by 8 bases, with 22 bases between. CDR1 and CDR2 (germline): PRHDT, FYEKMQ (reference sequence). The CDR3, as DNA: TGTGCCAGCAGCCTTTCCCGGATCAAAATGGGGACCAACGTCCTGACTTTC. Translation gives CASSLSRIKMGTNVLTF.

The chain combines TRBV7-3 with TRBJ2-3; 9 positions match TRBD1. With V trimmed by 5 bases and J by 5 bases, 8 bases remained unmatched. The length of the CDR3 is 15 residues. Germline CDR1 reads SGHTA; CDR2 reads FQGTGA. Here the CDR3 reads CASSLNRGQVDTQYF. Written as DNA, the CDR3 is TGTGCCAGCAGCCTCAACAGGGGGCAGGTAGATACGCAGTATTTT.

The CDR3 nucleotides read TGCAGCGTGTCCCAGACTAGATCGGATACGCAGTATTTT. The encoded protein is CSVSQTRSDTQYF. The chain couples TRBV29-1 to TRBJ2-3; the D gene is possibly TRBD2 (6 bases). V was trimmed by 6 bases and J by 6 bases, leaving 16 bases between them. Germline-derived CDR1 and CDR2 are SQVTM and ANQGSEA. CDR3 length: 13 amino acids.

This clonotype came up a few times. The gene calls are TRBV7-2 and TRBJ2-1; 10 bases are a match to TRBD2. This CDR3 has 15 amino acids. Germline assignment: CDR1 SGHTA and CDR2 FQGNSA. The trim removed 2 bases at V and 7 bases at J, leaving 5 bases unmatched. The CDR3 nucleotides read TGTGCCAGCAGCTTACTAGCGGGAGTCCCGAATGAGCAGTTCTTC. Amino acids: CASSLLAGVPNEQFF. Full variable domain (remainder filled in from reference TRBV7-2 and TRBJ2-1): GAGVSQSPSNKVTEKGKDVELRCDPISGHTALYWYRQSLGQGLEFLIYFQGNSAPDKSGLPSDRFSAERTGGSVSTLTIQRTQQEDSAVYLCASSLLAGVPNEQFFGPGTRLTVL.

The chain combines TRBV7-3 with TRBJ2-3; 11 bases match TRBD2. Germline V gives CDR1 SGHTA, CDR2 FQGTGA. The CDR3 length is 21 residues. With V trimmed by 5 bases and J by 4 bases, 23 bases remained unmatched. This chain's CDR3 is CASSHRVWFFETSGKADTQYF. The CDR3, as DNA: TGTGCCAGCAGCCATCGGGTCTGGTTTTTCGAGACTAGCGGGAAGGCAGATACGCAGTATTTT.